These 8 T cell receptor beta chains originate from one sample sequenced in a study of CD8+CD57+ T cells in acquired aplastic anemia. All sequencing subjects had displayed CD8+CD57+ cell expansion on flow cytometry. Profiling of TCR beta VDJ combinations and CDR3 sequences used genomic DNA as template. TCRdb used MiXCR to reprocess the reads, holding one entry per CDR3 protein. Of under 200,000 distinct CDR3 sequences in the sample, approximately 48% were seen once. The material sequenced was sorted CD4+, CD8+, or CD8+CD57+ T cells (not recorded which) from PBMCs. Source of these receptors: a human donor with aplastic anemia.

Remarks on this clonotype: A clone one base away is much larger, so this may be a read error. The V and J genes are TRBV5-6 and TRBJ1-1; D may be TRBD1 (5 bases). From germline, CDR1 is SGHDT and CDR2 YYEEEE. Trimming left V 1 base short and J 4 bases short, with 14 bases between. CDR3 size: 15 residues. Written as DNA, the CDR3 is TGTGCCAGCAGCTTGCCAGGGCCAGTGGTCACTGAAGCTTTCTTT. Protein sequence: CASSLPGPVVTEAFF.

Note on this clonotype: With a much larger clone just one base away, this may be a read error. V usage is TRBV14 and J usage is TRBJ2-5; TRBD1 might be the D (5 bases). Germline values: CDR1 SGHDN, CDR2 FVKESK. The CDR3 runs 12 residues. Trimming stripped 5 bases from V and 4 bases from J, with 8 bases between. CDR3 sequence: CASSWGRETQYF. The CDR3 region has the DNA TGTGCCAGCAGCTGGGGCCGAGAGACCCAGTACTTC.

The J gene is TRBJ2-3, the V gene TRBV7-8; unclear D gene. CDR3 length: 15 residues. In germline, CDR1 is SGHVS, CDR2 FQNEAQ. V lost 2 bases and J 3 bases, leaving 12 bases between the germline ends. CDR3 residues: CASSLSVFGTDTQYF. CDR3 DNA: TGTGCCAGCAGCTTAAGCGTTTTTGGGACAGATACGCAGTATTTT.

This clonotype was observed many times. The chain combines TRBV7-9 with TRBJ2-7; TRBD1 matches at 7 bases. Trimming cost V 5 bases and J 5 bases; bases outside gene matches: 6. Looked up from germline, CDR1 is SEHNR and CDR2 is FQNEAQ (reference sequence). The CDR3 spans 13 residues. The CDR3 loop is CASSVDRVDEQYF. The CDR3 nucleotides read TGTGCCAGCAGCGTTGACAGGGTTGACGAGCAGTACTTC.

This clonotype has only a few counts. As the CDR3 is not closed by the conserved phenylalanine or tryptophan, this likely results from a read error. The chain couples TRBV7-2 to TRBJ1-3; D gene ambiguous. In germline, CDR1 is SGHTA, CDR2 FQGNSA. The CDR3 has 13 residues. V lost 5 bases and J 1 base, leaving 6 bases between the germline ends. This CDR3 reads CASSVSSGNTIYL. The CDR3 DNA reads TGTGCCAGCAGCGTATCTTCTGGAAACACCATATATCTT.

The chain carries TRBV10-3 and TRBJ2-3, with a possible D match to TRBD2 (5 bases). This CDR3 is 11 amino acids long. CDR1 and CDR2 (germline): ENHRY, SYGVKD. Trimming left V 8 bases short and J 4 bases short, with 7 bases between. CDR3 region: CAIGSPDTQYF. The DNA for the CDR3 is TGTGCCATCGGGAGCCCAGATACGCAGTATTTT.

The rearrangement links TRBV20-1 to TRBJ2-5; the D gene is possibly TRBD2 (7 bases). CDR1 is DFQATT, CDR2 SNEGSKA, per germline (reference sequence). Between the trimmed V and J ends, which lost 0 bases and 2 bases, there was a span of 13 bases. The CDR3 contains 15 residues. CDR3: CSARDGGGEQETQYF. In DNA, the CDR3 is TGCAGTGCTAGAGATGGAGGGGGGGAGCAAGAGACCCAGTACTTC.

In this sample, this clonotype turned up once. The gene calls are TRBV4-1 and TRBJ2-2, with D tentatively TRBD2 (6 bases). Germline CDR1 MGHRA, CDR2 YSYEKL. The V end lost 1 base, the J end lost 7 bases, and 16 bases lay between the germline ends. This CDR3 contains 16 residues. CDR3 sequence reads: CASSQGFGGGDGELFF. The CDR3 bases are TGCGCCAGCAGCCAAGGTTTCGGGGGAGGCGACGGGGAGCTGTTTTTT.